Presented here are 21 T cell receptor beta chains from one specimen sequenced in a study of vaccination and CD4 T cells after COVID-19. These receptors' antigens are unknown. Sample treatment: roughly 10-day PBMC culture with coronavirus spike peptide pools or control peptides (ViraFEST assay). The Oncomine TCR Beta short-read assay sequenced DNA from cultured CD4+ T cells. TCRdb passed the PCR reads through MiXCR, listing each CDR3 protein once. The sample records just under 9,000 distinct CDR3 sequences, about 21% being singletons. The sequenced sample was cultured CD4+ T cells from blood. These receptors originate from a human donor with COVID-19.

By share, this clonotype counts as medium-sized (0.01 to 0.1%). In nucleotides, the CDR3 is TGCAGTGCTAGGAACAACGGGGACGGCTACACCTTC. Its translation is CSARNNGDGYTF. The genes are TRBV20-1 and TRBJ1-2, with a tentative D call TRBD1 (5 bases). CDR1 is DFQATT, CDR2 SNEGSKA, per germline (reference sequence). Trimming shortened V by 3 bases and J by 8 bases, and 13 bases separated the two germline ends. CDR3 length: 12 amino acids.

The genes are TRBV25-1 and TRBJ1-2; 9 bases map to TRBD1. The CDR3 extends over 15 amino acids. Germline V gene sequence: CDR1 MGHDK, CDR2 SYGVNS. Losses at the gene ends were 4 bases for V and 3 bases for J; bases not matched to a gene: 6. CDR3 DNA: TGTGCCAGCAGTGGAGGACAGGGGAGTTACTATGGCTACACCTTC. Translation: CASSGGQGSYYGYTF.

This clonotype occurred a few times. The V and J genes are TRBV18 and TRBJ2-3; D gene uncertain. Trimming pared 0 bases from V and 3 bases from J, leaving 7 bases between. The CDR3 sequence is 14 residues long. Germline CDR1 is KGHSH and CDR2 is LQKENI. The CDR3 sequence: CASSPPEPTDTQYF. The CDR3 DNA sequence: TGTGCCAGCTCACCACCGGAACCTACAGATACGCAGTATTTT. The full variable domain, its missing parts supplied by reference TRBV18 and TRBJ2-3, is NAGVMQNPRHLVRRRGQEARLRCSPMKGHSHVYWYRQLPEEGLKFMVYLQKENIIDESGMPKERFSAEFPKEGPSILRIQQVVRGDSAAYFCASSPPEPTDTQYFGPGTRLTVL.

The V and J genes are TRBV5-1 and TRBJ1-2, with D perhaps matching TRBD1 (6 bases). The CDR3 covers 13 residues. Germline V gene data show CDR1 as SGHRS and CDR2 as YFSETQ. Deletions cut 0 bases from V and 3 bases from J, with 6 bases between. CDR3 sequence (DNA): TGCGCCAGCAGCTTGGAGGGGGACTATGGCTACACCTTC. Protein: CASSLEGDYGYTF.

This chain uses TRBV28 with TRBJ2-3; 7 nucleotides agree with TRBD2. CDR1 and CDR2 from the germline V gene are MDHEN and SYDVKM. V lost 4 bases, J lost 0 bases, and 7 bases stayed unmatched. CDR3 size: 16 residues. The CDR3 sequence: CASSSSGGRSTDTQYF. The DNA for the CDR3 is TGTGCCAGCAGTTCCTCGGGGGGTAGGAGCACAGATACGCAGTATTTT.

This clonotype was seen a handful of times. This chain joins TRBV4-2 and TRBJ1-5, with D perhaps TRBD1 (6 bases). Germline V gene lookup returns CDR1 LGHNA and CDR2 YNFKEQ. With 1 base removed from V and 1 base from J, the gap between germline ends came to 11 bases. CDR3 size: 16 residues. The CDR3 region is CASSQVWGQSNQPQHF. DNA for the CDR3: TGTGCCAGCAGCCAAGTTTGGGGGCAAAGCAATCAGCCCCAGCATTTT.

The CDR3 spells CASSPSGQEVFGYTF. The CDR3 DNA reads as TGTGCCAGCAGCCCCTCTGGGCAGGAGGTTTTTGGCTACACCTTC. This chain uses TRBV5-5 with TRBJ1-2; no definite D call. V lost 4 bases, J lost 7 bases, and 20 bases lay in between. This CDR3 comprises 15 residues. In germline, CDR1 is SGHKS, CDR2 YYEKEE (reference sequence).

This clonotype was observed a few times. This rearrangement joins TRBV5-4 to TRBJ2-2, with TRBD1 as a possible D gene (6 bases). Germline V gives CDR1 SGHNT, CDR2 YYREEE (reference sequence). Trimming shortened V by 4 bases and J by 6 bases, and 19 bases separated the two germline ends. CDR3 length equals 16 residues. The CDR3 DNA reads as TGTGCCAGCAGCGGAATCCCAGGGGTTCTTCCCGGGGAGCTGTTTTTT. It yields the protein CASSGIPGVLPGELFF. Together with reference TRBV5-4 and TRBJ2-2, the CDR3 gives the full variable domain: ETGVTQSPTHLIKTRGQQVTLRCSSQSGHNTVSWYQQALGQGPQFIFQYYREEENGRGNFPPRFSGLQFPNYSSELNVNALELDDSALYLCASSGIPGVLPGELFFGEGSRLTVL.

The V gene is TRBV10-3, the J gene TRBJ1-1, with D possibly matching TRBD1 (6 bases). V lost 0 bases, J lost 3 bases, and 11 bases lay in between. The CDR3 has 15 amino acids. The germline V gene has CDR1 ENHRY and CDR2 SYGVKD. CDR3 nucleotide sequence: TGTGCCATCAGTGAGTCGGGGGGCCGGGACACTGAAGCTTTCTTT. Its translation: CAISESGGRDTEAFF.

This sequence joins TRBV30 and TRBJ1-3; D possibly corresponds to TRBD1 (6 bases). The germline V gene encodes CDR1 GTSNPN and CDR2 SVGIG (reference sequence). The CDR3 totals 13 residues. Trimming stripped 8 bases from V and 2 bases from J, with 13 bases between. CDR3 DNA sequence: TGTGCCGGCCCGACAGGAGCTGGAAACACCATATATTTT. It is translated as CAGPTGAGNTIYF.

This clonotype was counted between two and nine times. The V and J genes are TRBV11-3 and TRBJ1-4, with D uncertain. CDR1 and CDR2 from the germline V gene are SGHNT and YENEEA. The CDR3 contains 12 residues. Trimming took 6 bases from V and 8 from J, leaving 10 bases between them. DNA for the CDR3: TGTGCCAGCAGTCAGGTTCACGAAAAACTGTTTTTT. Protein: CASSQVHEKLFF.

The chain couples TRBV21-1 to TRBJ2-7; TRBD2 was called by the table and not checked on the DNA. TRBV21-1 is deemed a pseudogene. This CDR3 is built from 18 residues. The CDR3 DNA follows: TGTGCCAGCAGCAAAGTGGACCTTACTAGCGGGGAGACGGGAGAGCAGTACTTC. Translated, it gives CASSKVDLTSGETGEQYF.

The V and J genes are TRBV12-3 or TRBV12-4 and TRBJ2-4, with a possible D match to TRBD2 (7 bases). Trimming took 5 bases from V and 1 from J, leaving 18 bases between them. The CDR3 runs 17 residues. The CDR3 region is CASSVNSGGAAKNIQYF. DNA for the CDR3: TGTGCCAGCAGTGTGAACTCGGGGGGCGCGGCCAAAAACATTCAGTACTTC.

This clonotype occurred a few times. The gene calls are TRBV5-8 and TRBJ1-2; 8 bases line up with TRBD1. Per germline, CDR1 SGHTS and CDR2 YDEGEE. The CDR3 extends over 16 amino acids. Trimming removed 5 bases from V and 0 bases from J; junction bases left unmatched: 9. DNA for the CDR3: TGTGCCAGCAGTTACGGACAGGGACCGTCTAACTATGGCTACACCTTC. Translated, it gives CASSYGQGPSNYGYTF.

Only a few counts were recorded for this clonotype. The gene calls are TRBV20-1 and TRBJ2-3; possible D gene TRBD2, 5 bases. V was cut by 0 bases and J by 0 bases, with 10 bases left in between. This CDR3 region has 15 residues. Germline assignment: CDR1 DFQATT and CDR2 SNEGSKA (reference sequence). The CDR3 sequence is CSARDGRGSTDTQYF. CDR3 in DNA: TGCAGTGCTAGAGATGGTAGAGGGAGCACAGATACGCAGTATTTT.

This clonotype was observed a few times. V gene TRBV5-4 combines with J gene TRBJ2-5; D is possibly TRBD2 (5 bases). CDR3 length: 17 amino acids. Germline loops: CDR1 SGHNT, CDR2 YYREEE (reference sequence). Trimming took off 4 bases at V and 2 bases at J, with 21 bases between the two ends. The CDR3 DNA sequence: TGTGCCAGCAGCGGACCAACGTCTAGAAGGAGGCAAGAGACCCAGTACTTC. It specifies CASSGPTSRRRQETQYF.

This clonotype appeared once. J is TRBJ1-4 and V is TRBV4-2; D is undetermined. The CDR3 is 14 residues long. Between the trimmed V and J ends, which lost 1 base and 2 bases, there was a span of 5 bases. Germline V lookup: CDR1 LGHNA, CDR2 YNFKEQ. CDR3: CASSQGGTNEKLFF. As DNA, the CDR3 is TGTGCCAGCAGCCAAGGTGGGACTAATGAAAAACTGTTTTTT.

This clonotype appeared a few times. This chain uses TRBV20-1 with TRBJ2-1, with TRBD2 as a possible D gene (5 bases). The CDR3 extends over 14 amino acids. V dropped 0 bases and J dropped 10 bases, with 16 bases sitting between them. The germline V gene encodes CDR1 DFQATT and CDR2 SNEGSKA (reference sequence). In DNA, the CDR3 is TGCAGTGCTAGAGATCCGAGGGATGGCGGGGAGCAGTTCTTC. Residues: CSARDPRDGGEQFF.

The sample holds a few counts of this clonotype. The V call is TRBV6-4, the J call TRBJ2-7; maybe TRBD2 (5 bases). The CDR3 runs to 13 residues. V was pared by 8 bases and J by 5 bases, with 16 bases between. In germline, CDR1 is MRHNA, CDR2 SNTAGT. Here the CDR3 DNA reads TGTGCCAGCTCCCTCCGGGAAGGCGACGAGCAGTACTTC. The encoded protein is CASSLREGDEQYF.

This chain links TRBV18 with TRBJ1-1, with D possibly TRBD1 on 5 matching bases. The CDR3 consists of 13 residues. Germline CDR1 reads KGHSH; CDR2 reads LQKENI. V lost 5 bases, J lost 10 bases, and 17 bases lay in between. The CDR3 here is CASSGPSVGAAFF. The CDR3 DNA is TGTGCCAGCTCAGGACCGTCGGTTGGGGCAGCTTTCTTT.

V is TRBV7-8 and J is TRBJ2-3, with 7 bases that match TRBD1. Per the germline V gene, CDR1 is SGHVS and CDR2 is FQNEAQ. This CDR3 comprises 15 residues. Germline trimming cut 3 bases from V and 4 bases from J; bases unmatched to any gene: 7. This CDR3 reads CASSFSTGRADTQYF. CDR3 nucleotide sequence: TGTGCCAGCAGCTTTTCGACAGGGCGGGCAGATACGCAGTATTTT.